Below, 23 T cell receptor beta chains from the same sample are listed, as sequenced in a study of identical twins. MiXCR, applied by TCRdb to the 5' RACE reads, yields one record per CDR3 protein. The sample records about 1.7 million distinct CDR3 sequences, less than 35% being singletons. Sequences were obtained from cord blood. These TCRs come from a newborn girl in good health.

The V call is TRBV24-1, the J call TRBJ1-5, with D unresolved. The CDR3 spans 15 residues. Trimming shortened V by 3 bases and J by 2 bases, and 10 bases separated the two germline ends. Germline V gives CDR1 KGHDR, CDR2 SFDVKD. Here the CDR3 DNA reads TGTGCCACCAGTGATAGGTTGGCGGGCAATCAGCCCCAGCATTTT. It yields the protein CATSDRLAGNQPQHF.

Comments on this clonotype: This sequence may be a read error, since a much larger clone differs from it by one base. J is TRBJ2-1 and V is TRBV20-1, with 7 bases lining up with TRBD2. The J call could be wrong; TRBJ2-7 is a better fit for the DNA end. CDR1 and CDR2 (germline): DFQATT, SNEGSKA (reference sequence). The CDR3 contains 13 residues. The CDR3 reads CSARGGLTCEQYF. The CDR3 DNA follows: TGCAGTGCTAGGGGGGGACTAACTTGCGAGCAGTACTTC.

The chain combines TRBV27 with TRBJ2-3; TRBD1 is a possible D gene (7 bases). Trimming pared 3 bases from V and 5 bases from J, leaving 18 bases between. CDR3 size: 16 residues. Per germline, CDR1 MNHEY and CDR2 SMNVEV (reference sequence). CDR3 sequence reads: CASSLTGVPGGDTQYF. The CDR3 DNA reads TGTGCCAGCAGTTTGACGGGAGTTCCAGGGGGAGATACGCAGTATTTT.

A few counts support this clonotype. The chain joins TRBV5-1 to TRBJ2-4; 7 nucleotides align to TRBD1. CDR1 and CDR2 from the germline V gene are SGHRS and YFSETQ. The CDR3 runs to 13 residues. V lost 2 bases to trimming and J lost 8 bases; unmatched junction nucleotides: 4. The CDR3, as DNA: TGCGCCAGCAGCTTCAGGGGGATGGACATTCAGTACTTC. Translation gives CASSFRGMDIQYF.

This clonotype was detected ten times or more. CDR3 region: CASSQPGLAGYNEQFF. CDR3 DNA: TGTGCCAGCAGCCAACCGGGACTAGCGGGGTACAATGAGCAGTTCTTC. The rearrangement links TRBV14 to TRBJ2-1, with 13 bases matching TRBD2. The CDR3 consists of 16 residues. The germline V gene encodes CDR1 SGHDN and CDR2 FVKESK. V was clipped by 2 bases and J by 4 bases; unmatched bases: 2. Supplemented by reference TRBV14 and TRBJ2-1, the full variable domain reads EAGVTQFPSHSVIEKGQTVTLRCDPISGHDNLYWYRRVMGKEIKFLLHFVKESKQDESGMPNNRFLAERTGGTYSTLKVQPAELEDSGVYFCASSQPGLAGYNEQFFGPGTRLTVL.

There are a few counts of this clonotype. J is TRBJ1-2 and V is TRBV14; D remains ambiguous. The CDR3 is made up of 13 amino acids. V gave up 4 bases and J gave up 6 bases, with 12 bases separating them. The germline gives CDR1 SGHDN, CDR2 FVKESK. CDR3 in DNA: TGTGCCAGCAGCCTACGGGAAACCCATGGCTACACCTTC. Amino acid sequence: CASSLRETHGYTF.

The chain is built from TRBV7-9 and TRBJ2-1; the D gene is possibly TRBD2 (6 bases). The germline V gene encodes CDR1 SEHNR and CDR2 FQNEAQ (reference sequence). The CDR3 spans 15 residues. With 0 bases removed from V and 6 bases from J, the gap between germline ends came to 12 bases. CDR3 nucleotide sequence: TGTGCCAGCAGCTTAGCTCGGGGGAGCCTCAATGAGCAGTTCTTC. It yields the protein CASSLARGSLNEQFF. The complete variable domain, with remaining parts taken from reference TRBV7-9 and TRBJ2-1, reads DTGVSQNPRHKITKRGQNVTFRCDPISEHNRLYWYRQTLGQGPEFLTYFQNEAQLEKSRLLSDRFSAERPKGSFSTLEIQRTEQGDSAMYLCASSLARGSLNEQFFGPGTRLTVL.

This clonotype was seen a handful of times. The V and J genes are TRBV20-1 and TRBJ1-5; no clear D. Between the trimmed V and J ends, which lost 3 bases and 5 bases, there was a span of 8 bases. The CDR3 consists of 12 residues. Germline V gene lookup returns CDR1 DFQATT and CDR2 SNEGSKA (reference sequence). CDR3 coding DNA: TGCAGTGCTAGGTGGCGAGATCAGCCCCAGCATTTT. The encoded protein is CSARWRDQPQHF.

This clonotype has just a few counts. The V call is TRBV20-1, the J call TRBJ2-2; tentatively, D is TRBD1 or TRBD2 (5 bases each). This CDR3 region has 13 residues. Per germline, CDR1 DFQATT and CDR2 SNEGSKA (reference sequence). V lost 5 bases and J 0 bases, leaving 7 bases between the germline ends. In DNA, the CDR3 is TGCAGTGCTTTGGGGGCGAACACCGGGGAGCTGTTTTTT. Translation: CSALGANTGELFF.

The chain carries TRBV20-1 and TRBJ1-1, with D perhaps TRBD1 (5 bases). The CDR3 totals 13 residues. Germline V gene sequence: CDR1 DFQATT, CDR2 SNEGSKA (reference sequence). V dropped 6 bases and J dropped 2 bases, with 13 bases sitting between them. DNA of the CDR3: TGCAGTGCGACGACAGTGATAAACACTGAAGCTTTCTTT. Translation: CSATTVINTEAFF.

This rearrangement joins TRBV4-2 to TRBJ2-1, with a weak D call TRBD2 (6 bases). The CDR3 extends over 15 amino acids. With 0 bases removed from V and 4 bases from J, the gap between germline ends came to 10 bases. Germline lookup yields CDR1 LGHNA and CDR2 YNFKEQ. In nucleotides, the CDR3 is TGTGCCAGCAGCCAAGATGTCGGGGGTTACAATGAGCAGTTCTTC. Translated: CASSQDVGGYNEQFF.

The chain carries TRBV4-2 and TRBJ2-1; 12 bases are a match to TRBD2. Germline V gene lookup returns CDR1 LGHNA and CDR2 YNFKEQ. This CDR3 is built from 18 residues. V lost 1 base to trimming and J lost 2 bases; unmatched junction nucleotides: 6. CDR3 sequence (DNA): TGTGCCAGCAGCCAAGCACCGACTAGCGGGAGTACCTACAATGAGCAGTTCTTC. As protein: CASSQAPTSGSTYNEQFF.

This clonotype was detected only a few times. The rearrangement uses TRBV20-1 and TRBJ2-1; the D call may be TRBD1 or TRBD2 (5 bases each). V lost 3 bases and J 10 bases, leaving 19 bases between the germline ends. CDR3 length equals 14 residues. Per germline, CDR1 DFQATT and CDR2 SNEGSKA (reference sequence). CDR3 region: CSARAWTADTEQFF. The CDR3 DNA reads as TGCAGTGCTAGGGCATGGACTGCGGACACAGAGCAGTTCTTC.

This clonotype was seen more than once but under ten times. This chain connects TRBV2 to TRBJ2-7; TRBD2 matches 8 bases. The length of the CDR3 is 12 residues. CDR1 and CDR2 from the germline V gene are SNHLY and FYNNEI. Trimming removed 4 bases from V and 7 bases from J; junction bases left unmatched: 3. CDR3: CASSGLAKEQYF. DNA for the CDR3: TGTGCCAGCAGTGGACTAGCGAAGGAGCAGTACTTC.

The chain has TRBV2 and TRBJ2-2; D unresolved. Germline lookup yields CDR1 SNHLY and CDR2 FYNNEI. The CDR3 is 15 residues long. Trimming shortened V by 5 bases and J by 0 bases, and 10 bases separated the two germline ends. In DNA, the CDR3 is TGTGCCAGCAGTCCCCGGACCTCGAACACCGGGGAGCTGTTTTTT. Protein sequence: CASSPRTSNTGELFF.

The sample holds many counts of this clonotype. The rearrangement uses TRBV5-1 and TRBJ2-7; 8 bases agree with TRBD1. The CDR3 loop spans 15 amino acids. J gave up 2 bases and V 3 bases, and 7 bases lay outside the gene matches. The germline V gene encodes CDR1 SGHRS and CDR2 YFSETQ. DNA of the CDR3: TGCGCCAGCAGCTCGTCTCCGGGACAGGCCTACGAGCAGTACTTC. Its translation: CASSSSPGQAYEQYF.

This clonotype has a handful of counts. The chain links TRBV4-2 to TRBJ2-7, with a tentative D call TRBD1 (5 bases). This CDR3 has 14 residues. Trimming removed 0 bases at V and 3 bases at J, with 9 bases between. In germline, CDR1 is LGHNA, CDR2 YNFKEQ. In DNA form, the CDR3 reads TGTGCCAGCAGCCAAGAGGGGCGATACTACGAGCAGTACTTC. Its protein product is CASSQEGRYYEQYF.

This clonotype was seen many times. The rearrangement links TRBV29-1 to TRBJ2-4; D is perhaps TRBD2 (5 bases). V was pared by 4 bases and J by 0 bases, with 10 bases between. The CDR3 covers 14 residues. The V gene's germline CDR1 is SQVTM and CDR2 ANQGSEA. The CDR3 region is CSVVSRGAKNIQYF. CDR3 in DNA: TGCAGCGTTGTTTCCCGGGGAGCCAAAAACATTCAGTACTTC.

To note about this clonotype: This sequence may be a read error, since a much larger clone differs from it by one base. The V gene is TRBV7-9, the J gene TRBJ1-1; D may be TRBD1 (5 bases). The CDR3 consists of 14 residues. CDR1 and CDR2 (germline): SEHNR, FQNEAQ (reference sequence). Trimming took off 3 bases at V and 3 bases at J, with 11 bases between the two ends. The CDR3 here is CASSLRGTDTEAFF. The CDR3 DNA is TGTGCCAGCAGCTTGAGGGGTACGGACACTGAAGCTTTCTTT.

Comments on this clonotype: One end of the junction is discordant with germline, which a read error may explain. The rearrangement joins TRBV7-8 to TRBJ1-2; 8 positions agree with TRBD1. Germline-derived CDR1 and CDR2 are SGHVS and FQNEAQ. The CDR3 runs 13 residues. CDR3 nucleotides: TGTGCCAGCAGCTCGGACAGGGTCTATGCCTACACCTTC. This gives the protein CASSSDRVYAYTF.

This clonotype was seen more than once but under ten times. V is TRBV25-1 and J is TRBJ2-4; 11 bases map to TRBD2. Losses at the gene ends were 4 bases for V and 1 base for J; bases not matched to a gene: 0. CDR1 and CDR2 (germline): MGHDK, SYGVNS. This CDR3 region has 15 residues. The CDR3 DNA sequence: TGTGCCAGCAGTGGGACTAGCGGGGCCAAAAACATTCAGTACTTC. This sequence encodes CASSGTSGAKNIQYF.

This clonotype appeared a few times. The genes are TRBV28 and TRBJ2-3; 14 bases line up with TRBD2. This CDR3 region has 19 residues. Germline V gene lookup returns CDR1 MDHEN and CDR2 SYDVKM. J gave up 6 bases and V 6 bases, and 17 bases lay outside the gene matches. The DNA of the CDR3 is TGTGCCAGCAGCCCGGGACTAGCGGGAGAAGTAGGTCTAGTGGATACGCAGTATTTT. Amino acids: CASSPGLAGEVGLVDTQYF.

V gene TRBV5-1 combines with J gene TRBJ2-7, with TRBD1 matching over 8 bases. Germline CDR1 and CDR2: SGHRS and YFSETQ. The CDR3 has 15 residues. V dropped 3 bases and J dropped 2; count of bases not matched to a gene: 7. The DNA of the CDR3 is TGCGCCAGCAGCTCGGGACAGGCCGCACCCTACGAGCAGTACTTC. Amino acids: CASSSGQAAPYEQYF.